The 20 T cell receptor beta chains in this list originate from one sample, sequenced in a study of cytomegalovirus exposure and HLA in healthy donors. With 60 Vbeta and 13 Jbeta primers, the PCR was carried out. TCRdb's copy holds only in-frame clones and misses some; the assay was immunoSEQ multiplex PCR. The table lists some 120,000 clones, 70% to 75% of them singletons. The source material was PBMCs. These receptors were obtained from a woman in her late teens or twenties in good health and CMV-seronegative.

The gene calls are TRBV11-1 and TRBJ1-6, with 9 bases that match TRBD1. CDR1 and CDR2 from the germline V gene are SGHAT and FQDESV (reference sequence). CDR3 length: 14 amino acids. The J segment lost 7 bases and the V segment lost 3 bases, leaving 1 base of the junction unmatched. This chain's CDR3 is CASSFGQGNSPLHF. The CDR3 bases are TGTGCCAGCAGCTTTGGACAGGGGAATTCACCCCTCCACTTT.

This clone appeared once. The chain recombines TRBV5-4 with TRBJ1-6; 7 bases match TRBD1. The CDR3 is made up of 17 amino acids. V shed 3 bases and J 12 bases; nucleotides not matched to a gene: 18. Per germline, CDR1 SGHNT and CDR2 YYREEE (reference sequence). This CDR3 is CASSWGPTGAGSEPLHF. The CDR3 DNA reads as TGTGCCAGCAGCTGGGGACCCACAGGGGCAGGATCGGAACCCCTCCACTTT.

The chain combines TRBV10-3 with TRBJ1-5, with unresolved D. This CDR3 region has 21 residues. Germline lookup yields CDR1 ENHRY and CDR2 SYGVKD. Deletions cut 0 bases from V and 0 bases from J, with 24 bases between. CDR3 residues: CAISESGLEQSGFYSNQPQHF. The CDR3 DNA reads TGTGCCATCAGTGAGTCCGGCCTGGAACAGTCAGGATTCTATAGCAATCAGCCCCAGCATTTT.

CDR3 sequence: CASRALDSSNQPQHF. The CDR3 DNA sequence: TGTGCCAGCAGAGCCTTGGACAGTAGCAATCAGCCCCAGCATTTT. The J gene is TRBJ1-5, the V gene TRBV6-1, with D possibly being TRBD1 (6 bases). Germline lookup yields CDR1 MNHNS and CDR2 SASEGT. V was trimmed by 6 bases and J by 0 bases, leaving 12 bases between them. The CDR3 is 15 residues long.

The chain employs TRBV4-1 and TRBJ1-2, with TRBD1 matching 7 bases. The CDR3 runs to 15 residues. V was pared by 3 bases and J by 4 bases, with 8 bases of the junction left unmatched. The V gene's germline CDR1 is MGHRA and CDR2 YSYEKL. The CDR3 region is CASSQTGIRAYGYTF. In DNA, the CDR3 is TGCGCCAGCAGCCAGACAGGGATTCGGGCCTATGGCTACACCTTC.

V and J are TRBV29-1 and TRBJ1-1; no clear D. The germline V gene encodes CDR1 SQVTM and CDR2 ANQGSEA. The CDR3 length is 15 residues. V lost 3 bases, J lost 2 bases, and 16 bases lay in between. CDR3 DNA sequence: TGCAGCGTTGATGAGGGTAACGGAGCTAACACTGAAGCTTTCTTT. This encodes CSVDEGNGANTEAFF.

The rearrangement links TRBV6-4 to TRBJ1-1, with D perhaps TRBD1 (6 bases). This CDR3 contains 13 residues. Trimming shortened V by 5 bases and J by 1 base, and 8 bases separated the two germline ends. Germline CDR1 is MRHNA and CDR2 is SNTAGT. The CDR3 region has the DNA TGTGCCAGCAGTCTCAGGGGGAACACTGAAGCTTTCTTT. Translation gives CASSLRGNTEAFF.

V gene TRBV5-4 combines with J gene TRBJ1-4; perhaps TRBD1 as D (6 bases). Trimming pared 2 bases from V and 8 bases from J, leaving 10 bases between. The CDR3 contains 13 residues. The germline V gene encodes CDR1 SGHNT and CDR2 YYREEE (reference sequence). The CDR3 sequence: CASSFGGAEKLFF. DNA for the CDR3: TGTGCCAGCAGCTTCGGGGGGGCCGAAAAACTGTTTTTT.

This chain joins TRBV29-1 and TRBJ2-7; 7 bases match TRBD1. V trimming: 7 bases; J trimming: 3 bases; junction bases outside the gene matches: 18. Per germline, CDR1 SQVTM and CDR2 ANQGSEA. The CDR3 spans 16 residues. The CDR3, as DNA: TGCAGCGCCCCCCCGGAACGGACAGGAGACAGCTACGAGCAGTACTTC. Encoded protein: CSAPPERTGDSYEQYF.

The chain uses TRBV19 and TRBJ2-6; D may be TRBD1 (5 bases). The V gene's germline CDR1 is LNHDA and CDR2 SQIVND (reference sequence). This CDR3 is built from 15 residues. V was pared by 6 bases and J by 4 bases, with 13 bases between. CDR3 nucleotides: TGTGCCAGTAGCTACCCAGGGTCCGGGGCCAACGTCCTGACTTTC. It translates to CASSYPGSGANVLTF.

This clone was seen only a few times. In DNA form, the CDR3 reads TGTGCCAGCAGTGGTTATCTAACTCACTACAATGAGCAGTTCTTC. It translates to CASSGYLTHYNEQFF. The J gene is TRBJ2-1, the V gene TRBV2; D gene ambiguous. This CDR3 has 15 amino acids. Germline CDR1 reads SNHLY; CDR2 reads FYNNEI. The germline V and J ends were trimmed by 4 bases and 3 bases, with 13 bases remaining between them.

The chain uses TRBV5-4 and TRBJ2-1, with 8 bases aligning to TRBD1. Germline values: CDR1 SGHNT, CDR2 YYREEE (reference sequence). V gave up 4 bases and J gave up 0 bases; unmatched junction bases: 3. The CDR3 totals 15 residues. CDR3 loop: CASSRDRSSYNEQFF. The CDR3 nucleotides read TGTGCCAGCAGCCGGGACAGGAGCTCCTACAATGAGCAGTTCTTC.

The table lists this clone with a few counts. The same CDR3 is also encoded by other DNA sequences in this sample. DNA for the CDR3: TGTGCCAGCAGCCTCCGGGACACCGAGAACACTGAAGCTTTCTTT. This gives the protein CASSLRDTENTEAFF. This chain connects TRBV6-5 to TRBJ1-1; D perhaps matches TRBD1 (6 bases). Germline V CDR1 and CDR2: MNHEY, SVGAGI. CDR3 size: 15 residues. V lost 6 bases, J lost 1 base, and 15 bases lay in between.

This chain uses TRBV2 with TRBJ1-1; TRBD1 agrees at 7 bases. The V and J ends lost 4 bases and 2 bases, in that order; junction bases with no gene match: 4. Germline V gene lookup returns CDR1 SNHLY and CDR2 FYNNEI. The CDR3 spans 14 residues. The CDR3, as DNA: TGTGCCAGCAGTGGGGACAGTCATAACACTGAAGCTTTCTTT. This sequence encodes CASSGDSHNTEAFF.

This sequence joins TRBV5-1 and TRBJ2-7, with TRBD1 matching 11 bases. V lost 3 bases, J lost 6 bases, and 2 bases stayed unmatched. The CDR3 spans 13 residues. Germline V gives CDR1 SGHRS, CDR2 YFSETQ. CDR3 protein: CASSYGTGGEQYF. CDR3 DNA sequence: TGCGCCAGCAGCTATGGGACAGGGGGCGAGCAGTACTTC.

The V call is TRBV2, the J call TRBJ2-2; 14 bases fit TRBD2. The CDR3 spans 16 residues. Unmatched junction bases numbered 6, after V lost 6 bases and J lost 6 bases. The germline gives CDR1 SNHLY, CDR2 FYNNEI. CDR3 loop: CASSTKTSGGAGELFF. The CDR3 DNA follows: TGTGCCAGCAGCACAAAGACTAGCGGGGGGGCCGGGGAGCTGTTTTTT.

The chain carries TRBV6-5 and TRBJ2-7, with 7 bases matching TRBD1. V was clipped by 3 bases and J by 12 bases; unmatched bases: 17. The CDR3 runs to 15 residues. Germline values: CDR1 MNHEY, CDR2 SVGAGI. The CDR3 here is CASSYGPGQYLHLYF. CDR3 nucleotide sequence: TGTGCCAGCAGTTATGGACCGGGACAGTACTTGCATCTGTACTTC.

With respect to this clone: Other nucleotide sequences from this sample produce the same CDR3. This chain uses TRBV5-1 with TRBJ2-2; 7 bases match TRBD1. This CDR3 has 15 amino acids. CDR1 and CDR2 (germline): SGHRS, YFSETQ. V lost 0 bases to trimming and J lost 2 bases; unmatched junction nucleotides: 1. The CDR3 nucleotides read TGCGCCAGCAGCTTGGGACAGGGCAACACCGGGGAGCTGTTTTTT. Protein: CASSLGQGNTGELFF.

There are a few counts of this clone. The genes are TRBV2 and TRBJ2-1, with a tentative D call TRBD2 (5 bases). V was trimmed by 4 bases and J by 5 bases, leaving 12 bases between them. This CDR3 has 14 amino acids. Germline CDR1 SNHLY, CDR2 FYNNEI. As DNA, the CDR3 is TGTGCCAGCAGTGTGTCGGCGCGGGACAATGAGCAGTTCTTC. Translating gives CASSVSARDNEQFF.

Concerning this clone itself: An end of the junction differs from the germline gene, which may be a read error. The J gene is TRBJ1-5, the V gene TRBV11-2; 10 bases match TRBD1. Germline values: CDR1 SGHAT, CDR2 FQNNGV. This CDR3 spans 15 amino acids. The CDR3 protein is CASSLSTGGKQPQHF. CDR3 nucleotides: TGTGCCAGCAGCTTATCGACAGGGGGCAAGCAGCCCCAGCATTTT.